What follows are 17 T cell receptor beta chains derived from one specimen sequenced in a study of blood T cell repertoires in COVID-19. Data came from immunoSEQ multiplex PCR; TCRdb stores just in-frame clones and leaves some out. The sample contains fewer than 300,000 clones, roughly 92% of which appear only once. Specimen: peripheral blood. Every receptor here comes from a woman aged 25 to 39 with COVID-19, enrolled during active disease.

V gene TRBV12-3 or TRBV12-4 combines with J gene TRBJ2-7; D remains ambiguous. The ends were cut back, 5 bases at V and 4 bases at J, with 12 bases in the middle. The CDR3 totals 13 residues. The CDR3: CASSTLGSYEQYF. The CDR3 DNA reads as TGTGCCAGCAGTACCTTGGGCAGTTACGAGCAGTACTTC.

DNA for the CDR3: TGTGCCAGCAGTTACCGTCCTTACGAGCAGTACTTC. It encodes CASSYRPYEQYF. The chain combines TRBV6-2 or TRBV6-3 with TRBJ2-7, with D unresolved. CDR3 length equals 12 residues. V was pared by 2 bases and J by 4 bases, with 6 bases between. In germline, CDR1 is MNHEY, CDR2 SVGEGT.

The CDR3 is CASSLAASSYNEQFF. The CDR3 nucleotides read TGTGCCAGCAGTCTAGCGGCCAGCTCCTACAATGAGCAGTTCTTC. The chain uses TRBV6-5 and TRBJ2-1, with 7 bases that match TRBD2. Germline-derived CDR1 and CDR2 are MNHEY and SVGAGI. The CDR3 loop spans 15 amino acids. V gave up 5 bases and J gave up 0 bases; unmatched junction bases: 4.

In its sample, this clone was seen once. This chain uses TRBV2 with TRBJ1-5; D remains ambiguous. The germline CDR1 and CDR2 sequences are SNHLY and FYNNEI. Trimming cost V 7 bases and J 0 bases, with 10 bases left between them. The length of the CDR3 is 14 residues. The CDR3 DNA follows: TGTGCCAGCACTGAGACAAATAGCAATCAGCCCCAGCATTTT. Protein sequence: CASTETNSNQPQHF.

The sample holds one count of this clone. V is TRBV18 and J is TRBJ1-5; D is possibly TRBD1 (6 bases). The CDR3 has 13 amino acids. In germline, CDR1 is KGHSH, CDR2 LQKENI. V gave up 3 bases and J gave up 5 bases, with 8 bases separating them. CDR3 protein: CASSPRTDQPQHF. The CDR3 DNA is TGTGCCAGCTCACCTCGGACAGATCAGCCCCAGCATTTT.

This chain joins TRBV20-1 and TRBJ1-2, with D unresolved. This CDR3 contains 11 residues. Germline loops: CDR1 DFQATT, CDR2 SNEGSKA (reference sequence). V lost 6 bases and J 5 bases, leaving 10 bases between the germline ends. CDR3 amino acids: CSAPEQYGYTF. CDR3 DNA: TGCAGTGCCCCTGAACAATATGGCTACACCTTC.

V is TRBV19 and J is TRBJ2-3, with TRBD2 identical over 8 bases. Germline V lookup: CDR1 LNHDA, CDR2 SQIVND (reference sequence). Germline trimming cut 3 bases from V and 4 bases from J; bases unmatched to any gene: 6. This CDR3 is 15 amino acids long. The CDR3 sequence is CASSMGAGGADTQYF. CDR3 bases: TGTGCCAGTAGTATGGGGGCGGGAGGCGCAGATACGCAGTATTTT.

V usage is TRBV19 and J usage is TRBJ2-3; 10 bases match TRBD2. The CDR3 totals 15 residues. The ends lost 6 bases at V and 8 bases at J; junction bases unmatched: 11. CDR1 LNHDA and CDR2 SQIVND come from the germline V gene (reference sequence). CDR3 region: CASSGLAVHSGTQYF. CDR3 in DNA: TGTGCCAGTAGCGGACTAGCGGTACACAGTGGTACGCAGTATTTT.

The chain is built from TRBV19 and TRBJ2-1, with TRBD2 matching over 8 bases. This CDR3 is 13 amino acids long. Germline V gene sequence: CDR1 LNHDA, CDR2 SQIVND (reference sequence). V gave up 7 bases and J gave up 5 bases; unmatched junction bases: 4. CDR3 DNA sequence: TGTGCCAGTAATAGCGGGAACCACAATGAGCAGTTCTTC. Its protein is CASNSGNHNEQFF.

The V and J genes are TRBV6-1 and TRBJ1-1; 7 nucleotides line up with TRBD1. J was trimmed by 0 bases and V by 4 bases; bases with no gene match: 11. From germline, CDR1 is MNHNS and CDR2 SASEGT. The CDR3 extends over 17 amino acids. The DNA for the CDR3 is TGTGCCAGCAGTGCACAAGGGGGCGCGGGCTTGAACACTGAAGCTTTCTTT. Protein sequence: CASSAQGGAGLNTEAFF.

The rearrangement links TRBV6-5 to TRBJ2-3, with 7 bases aligning to TRBD1. With 2 bases clipped from V and 6 bases from J, the junction kept 8 bases outside the gene matches. The germline CDR1 and CDR2 sequences are MNHEY and SVGAGI. The CDR3 loop spans 15 amino acids. The CDR3 is CASSYQGVGRDTQYF. CDR3 nucleotides: TGTGCCAGCAGTTACCAGGGGGTTGGCAGGGATACGCAGTATTTT.

The CDR3 DNA reads TGTGCCAGCAGCCCCCCGGGACAGGGTTCTAACTATGGCTACACCTTC. Translated: CASSPPGQGSNYGYTF. The V and J genes are TRBV5-4 and TRBJ1-2, with 9 bases that match TRBD1. The CDR3 extends over 16 amino acids. The germline CDR1 and CDR2 sequences are SGHNT and YYREEE (reference sequence). After removal of 4 bases from V and 0 bases from J, the junction contained 7 bases not matched to a gene. Based on the CDR3 plus reference TRBV5-4 and TRBJ1-2, the full variable domain is ETGVTQSPTHLIKTRGQQVTLRCSSQSGHNTVSWYQQALGQGPQFIFQYYREEENGRGNFPPRFSGLQFPNYSSELNVNALELDDSALYLCASSPPGQGSNYGYTFGSGTRLTVV.

The chain carries TRBV19 and TRBJ1-1; possibly TRBD1 for D (6 bases). This CDR3 has 14 residues. Germline V gene sequence: CDR1 LNHDA, CDR2 SQIVND (reference sequence). Trimming cost V 6 bases and J 1 base, with 12 bases left between them. The CDR3 loop reads CASRPTGKNTEAFF. CDR3 nucleotide sequence: TGTGCCAGTAGGCCAACAGGGAAGAACACTGAAGCTTTCTTT.

This sequence joins TRBV25-1 and TRBJ2-1; 7 bases map to TRBD1. J gave up 4 bases and V 4 bases, and 10 bases lay outside the gene matches. Per the germline V gene, CDR1 is MGHDK and CDR2 is SYGVNS. The CDR3 is 16 residues long. The CDR3 protein is CASSGPGQSDYNEQFF. DNA for the CDR3: TGTGCCAGCAGTGGCCCGGGACAGAGCGATTACAATGAGCAGTTCTTC.

This chain connects TRBV28 to TRBJ1-2, with 8 bases fitting TRBD1. Germline V lookup: CDR1 MDHEN, CDR2 SYDVKM. V was pared by 6 bases and J by 3 bases, with 12 bases of the junction left unmatched. This CDR3 region has 16 residues. The CDR3 loop reads CASSLSRQGLDYGYTF. The CDR3, as DNA: TGTGCCAGCAGCCTATCTCGACAGGGGCTAGACTATGGCTACACCTTC.

The chain carries TRBV5-1 and TRBJ1-4; D not resolved. Germline CDR1 reads SGHRS; CDR2 reads YFSETQ. V shed 3 bases and J shed 0 bases, with 6 bases lying between them. The CDR3 contains 14 residues. CDR3 DNA: TGCGCCAGCAGCTCAGTAACAACTAATGAAAAACTGTTTTTT. Translating gives CASSSVTTNEKLFF.

This clone has just one count. The chain has TRBV19 and TRBJ2-1; D possibly corresponds to TRBD2 (5 bases). CDR3 length: 13 residues. From germline, CDR1 is LNHDA and CDR2 SQIVND (reference sequence). The V end lost 5 bases, the J end lost 4 bases, and 9 bases lay between the germline ends. CDR3 in amino acids: CASSHGLYNEQFF. The CDR3 DNA follows: TGTGCCAGTAGTCACGGACTGTACAATGAGCAGTTCTTC. Full variable domain (rest looked up from reference TRBV19 and TRBJ2-1): DGGITQSPKYLFRKEGQNVTLSCEQNLNHDAMYWYRQDPGQGLRLIYYSQIVNDFQKGDIAEGYSVSREKKESFPLTVTSAQKNPTAFYLCASSHGLYNEQFFGPGTRLTVL.